The present T cell receptor (beta chain) was sequenced within a study of blood T cell repertoires in COVID-19 (dated by TCRdb to 2020 to 2022). For the wider study: Samples from collaborators originated in the United States, Italy and Spain and spanned both the acute and convalescent phases of COVID-19. Subjects who had been exposed to COVID-19, were actively infected with it, or had recovered from it provided the deeply sampled blood TCRbeta repertoires that made up the dataset. Sample metadata almost always included a de-identified subject ID, COVID-19 status, age in years and sex. The samples were drawn from two sources: the first 160 participants of the ongoing ImmuneRACE study, and fewer than 1,500 subjects contributed by 6 global collaborators. Where available, HLA class I and class II types were obtained from metadata supplied by the sample provider rather than from assay-based typing. The repertoires were released in a freely available public database meant as a resource for research on the immune response to SARS-CoV-2. The prospective study material was composed of cDNA or gDNA derived from T cells, B-cell-depleted T cells, or PBMCs. Study-wide conclusions, independent of this receptor: The amount of clinical and demographic metadata varied by source and participant and was provided uncurated.

The immunoSEQ Assay, a bias-controlled multiplex PCR, was used to amplify TCRbeta CDR3 regions from genomic DNA. Per the original workflow: The number of nucleated cells in each sample was estimated by amplification of reference gene primers within the assay. Sequence reads were collapsed and filtered to measure the absolute abundance of every unique TCRbeta CDR3 rearrangement. For each sample, productive Simpson clonality was calculated as the square root of Simpson's diversity index across productive rearrangements. TCRdb limited this immuneACCESS table to in-frame rearrangements with V and J called. A share of clones is missing; checked studies link under half to unresolved V genes, and the rest is unexplained. Clonal size and the V and J genes are those of that table, whereas D and trimming came from the DNA. This sample has under 350,000 clones in its table, and just over 85% of those were observed once. The ten largest clones take up around 4.2% of the sample.

A distance of 11 bases separates the germline ends of V and J, which lose 5 bases and 1 base respectively. The germline V gene sets CDR1 to SGHVS and CDR2 to FQNEAQ. The CDR3 runs 15 residues from the cysteine to the phenylalanine. Solely the CDR3 DNA is kept, with 45 bases framed from the first base. In the prospective study, participants were about 18 to 89 years old, resided in 24 geographic areas of the United States, and were enrolled through a virtual design. To assign participants to cohorts, the prospective study relied on clinical history that participants themselves reported in a screening survey and a study questionnaire. In the prospective study, whole blood, serum and a nasopharyngeal or oropharyngeal swab were collected from each participant by mobile phlebotomists. Prospective study participants could optionally give additional blood draws and questionnaires over an approximately two-month period. Before DNA extraction, prospective study blood samples were shipped either frozen or at room temperature.

About this clone: Its antigen has not been determined. Base-call qualities are not available, and no considerably larger clone is one nucleotide away.

The chain uses TRBV7-8 and TRBJ1-4; a tentative D call is TRBD1 (6 bases match). The receptor's source is a woman between 35 and 50 years old with acute COVID-19. Input material: PBMCs or T cells enriched from blood (not recorded which). The CDR3 amino acid sequence is: CASSRLGGTNEKLFF. The DNA sequence follows: TGTGCCAGCAGCCGGCTAGGGGGAACTAATGAAAAACTGTTTTTT. The CDR3 plus the reference TRBV7-8 and TRBJ1-4 genes for the other parts give the full variable domain: GAGVSQSPRYKVAKRGQDVALRCDPISGHVSLFWYQQALGQGPEFLTYFQNEAQLDKSGLPSDRFFAERPEGSVSTLKIQRTQQEDSAVYLCASSRLGGTNEKLFFGSGTQLSVL.